The clone carrying this T cell receptor (beta chain) was picked up a small number of times. The data were taken from a study of blood T cell repertoires in COVID-19. Study-level information: Samples taken during acute and convalescent COVID-19 were collected in the United States, Italy and Spain. From T cells, B-cell-depleted T cells, or PBMCs came the material, which was cDNA or gDNA.

The CDR3 has 14 amino acids. Trimming shortened V by 1 base and J by 2 bases, and 8 bases separated the two germline ends. CDR1 is SGHVS and CDR2 is FNYEAQ in the germline V gene. Data came from immunoSEQ multiplex PCR; TCRdb stores just in-frame clones and leaves some out. Among some 400,000 clones listed, about 87% were seen once. The chain links TRBV7-6 to TRBJ1-2, with D possibly being TRBD1 (5 bases). This sequence originates from a woman in her sixties or seventies with COVID-19, enrolled during active disease. Sequenced: peripheral blood. Here the CDR3 reads CASSLGAGNYGYTF. The CDR3 nucleotides read TGTGCCAGCAGCTTAGGGGCAGGGAACTATGGCTACACCTTC.